This T cell receptor (beta chain) originates from a study of T cells of healthy individuals. CDR1 is SGHTA and CDR2 is FQGTGA in the germline V gene. With 7 bases removed from V and 8 bases from J, the gap between germline ends came to 12 bases. There are 13 residues in the CDR3. TCRdb re-analysed the 5' RACE reads in MiXCR, keeping a single row per CDR3 protein. The sample has tens of thousands of distinct CDR3 sequences, 14% to 15% seen once; the top ten hold approximately 16%. This clonotype was seen a few times. This sequence was found in a human donor in good health. The chain combines TRBV7-3 with TRBJ1-6, with unresolved D. The CDR3 nucleotides read TGTGCCAGCAAACGGGGAGGGCATTCACCCCTCCACTTT. Translation: CASKRGGHSPLHF.